This entry lists 26 T cell receptor beta chains sequenced from one sample in a study of shared clonotypes between healthy human individuals. Only CD45RO-negative cells positively selected for CCR7 counted as naive CD8 cells, so terminally differentiated effector memory CD45RA+ cells were excluded. Sequencing used immunoSEQ multiplex PCR; TCRdb keeps in-frame clones, though not all of them. This sample has around 2,100,000 clones; approximately 95% occur once, and the top ten carry more than 0.95%. Material for sequencing was naive CD8+ T cells sorted from blood. Every receptor here comes from a man in his late teens or twenties in good health.

J is TRBJ2-3 and V is TRBV25-1; D may be TRBD2 (7 bases). V lost 7 bases, J lost 2 bases, and 19 bases lay in between. The CDR3 runs 16 residues. Germline lookup yields CDR1 MGHDK and CDR2 SYGVNS. The CDR3 coding sequence is TGTGCCAGCAAACCCCCTAGGGGGGGGGCCACAGATACGCAGTATTTT. Its protein is CASKPPRGGATDTQYF.

This chain uses TRBV6-5 with TRBJ2-7; no clear D. CDR3 length: 16 amino acids. Deletions cut 4 bases from V and 5 bases from J, with 21 bases between. Germline V gene data show CDR1 as MNHEY and CDR2 as SVGAGI. CDR3 coding DNA: TGTGCCAGCAGTTCCTCACTTGAAGGAGTATATCACGAGCAGTACTTC. It codes for CASSSSLEGVYHEQYF.

This clone has a single count. The chain combines TRBV6-5 with TRBJ2-7; 10 nucleotides align to TRBD2. The CDR3 length is 13 residues. V lost 7 bases to trimming and J lost 6 bases; unmatched junction nucleotides: 6. Germline assignment: CDR1 MNHEY and CDR2 SVGAGI. CDR3 nucleotides: TGTGCCAGCACCCGGACTAGCGGAAGCGAGCAGTACTTC. This gives the protein CASTRTSGSEQYF.

The J gene is TRBJ1-6, the V gene TRBV11-3; D gene ambiguous. V was cut by 0 bases and J by 6 bases, with 3 bases left in between. CDR1 and CDR2 from the germline V gene are SGHNT and YENEEA. This CDR3 comprises 13 residues. The chain's CDR3 is CASSLEGNSPLHF. The DNA for the CDR3 is TGTGCCAGCAGCTTAGAGGGTAATTCACCCCTCCACTTT.

The V and J genes are TRBV7-9 and TRBJ1-4; no definite D call. There are 15 residues in the CDR3. Germline V gene lookup returns CDR1 SEHNR and CDR2 FQNEAQ (reference sequence). Trimming removed 3 bases at V and 7 bases at J, with 15 bases between. In DNA form, the CDR3 reads TGTGCCAGCAGCTTGGCGTCGAATGAGGTTGAAAAACTGTTTTTT. Its translation: CASSLASNEVEKLFF.

Comment on this clone: Other DNA sequences within the sample encode an identical CDR3. The chain links TRBV27 to TRBJ2-7, with a weak D call TRBD1 (6 bases). Trimming pared 5 bases from V and 0 bases from J, leaving 11 bases between. This CDR3 is built from 14 residues. Per the germline V gene, CDR1 is MNHEY and CDR2 is SMNVEV (reference sequence). DNA of the CDR3: TGTGCCAGCAGTGTGACAGGTAGCTCCTACGAGCAGTACTTC. Translating it yields CASSVTGSSYEQYF.

The gene calls are TRBV5-1 and TRBJ2-7, with a weak D call TRBD1 (5 bases). Germline loops: CDR1 SGHRS, CDR2 YFSETQ. V gave up 4 bases and J gave up 7 bases, with 27 bases separating them. The CDR3 spans 17 residues. The CDR3 bases are TGCGCCAGCAGCCCGACGCCGCTGACAGAACCCTCTAGTGAGCAGTACTTC. Translating gives CASSPTPLTEPSSEQYF.

In its sample, this clone was seen once. This chain uses TRBV5-1 with TRBJ1-6; D remains ambiguous. The germline V gene encodes CDR1 SGHRS and CDR2 YFSETQ. CDR3 length: 14 amino acids. Trimming removed 3 bases from V and 3 bases from J, with 7 bases in between. CDR3 nucleotide sequence: TGCGCCAGCAGCTGGTCAGACTATAATTCACCCCTCCACTTT. Protein product: CASSWSDYNSPLHF.

The chain combines TRBV4-3 with TRBJ2-5; D may match TRBD1 or TRBD2 (6 bases each). Germline CDR1 LGHNA, CDR2 YSLEER. Trimming pared 3 bases from V and 4 bases from J, leaving 21 bases between. The CDR3 covers 17 residues. CDR3 loop: CASSHGRGAEGGETQYF. The CDR3 DNA reads TGCGCCAGCAGCCACGGCAGAGGGGCGGAGGGGGGAGAGACCCAGTACTTC.

The rearrangement joins TRBV9 to TRBJ1-1, with a possible D match to TRBD1 (6 bases). V lost 2 bases to trimming and J lost 8 bases, with 7 bases between them. The V gene's germline CDR1 is SGDLS and CDR2 YYNGEE. CDR3 size: 11 residues. CDR3 bases: TGTGCCAGCAGCGTGGGGGCCGAAGCTTTCTTT. Translated, it gives CASSVGAEAFF. The variable domain in full, with the rest retrieved from reference TRBV9 and TRBJ1-1, is DSGVTQTPKHLITATGQRVTLRCSPRSGDLSVYWYQQSLDQGLQFLIQYYNGEERAKGNILERFSAQQFPDLHSELNLSSLELGDSALYFCASSVGAEAFFGQGTRLTVV.

The chain uses TRBV10-3 and TRBJ2-3; TRBD1 aligns across 12 bases. CDR1 and CDR2 from the germline V gene are ENHRY and SYGVKD. The CDR3 sequence is 15 residues long. V gave up 6 bases and J gave up 5 bases; unmatched junction bases: 6. The CDR3 is CAIRAGTGGIDTQYF. The CDR3 nucleotides are TGTGCCATCAGAGCCGGGACAGGGGGCATAGATACGCAGTATTTT.

This clone is a singleton in its sample. The CDR3 is CAWSVQVLRGEAFF. The CDR3 nucleotides read TGTGCCTGGAGTGTTCAGGTCCTCCGGGGTGAAGCTTTCTTT. The chain combines TRBV30 with TRBJ1-1; D unresolved. Germline V lookup: CDR1 GTSNPN, CDR2 SVGIG (reference sequence). The V end lost 0 bases, the J end lost 7 bases, and 15 bases lay between the germline ends. This CDR3 has 14 amino acids.

This sequence joins TRBV7-9 and TRBJ2-1; D is tentatively TRBD1 or TRBD2 (5 bases each). The CDR3 extends over 17 amino acids. Between the trimmed V and J ends, which lost 5 bases and 0 bases, there was a span of 17 bases. The V gene's germline CDR1 is SEHNR and CDR2 FQNEAQ (reference sequence). CDR3 in DNA: TGTGCCAGCAGCCCTGGGACGGTATCAAGCTCCTACAATGAGCAGTTCTTC. This codes for CASSPGTVSSSYNEQFF.

V and J are TRBV4-3 and TRBJ2-1; either TRBD1 or TRBD2 may supply D (6 bases each). The CDR3 totals 16 residues. Germline lookup yields CDR1 LGHNA and CDR2 YSLEER. Deletions cut 0 bases from V and 7 bases from J, with 16 bases between. The DNA for the CDR3 is TGCGCCAGCAGCCAAGATGTGGGGGGCGGATGGAATGAGCAGTTCTTC. Its protein product is CASSQDVGGGWNEQFF.

The V and J genes are TRBV11-2 and TRBJ2-1; TRBD1 might be the D (6 bases). V lost 4 bases, J lost 5 bases, and 9 bases lay in between. The CDR3 covers 13 residues. Looked up from germline, CDR1 is SGHAT and CDR2 is FQNNGV. The CDR3 DNA is TGTGCCAGCAGCTGGACAGTTGACAATGAGCAGTTCTTC. It encodes CASSWTVDNEQFF.

About this clone itself: This sample also contains other DNA sequences that code for the same CDR3. V usage is TRBV27 and J usage is TRBJ2-7; D unresolved. CDR1 MNHEY and CDR2 SMNVEV come from the germline V gene (reference sequence). The CDR3 covers 13 residues. Deletions cut 2 bases from V and 4 bases from J, with 9 bases between. CDR3 nucleotide sequence: TGTGCCAGCAGTTTAACGTCCCGTTACGAGCAGTACTTC. It codes for CASSLTSRYEQYF.

The genes are TRBV29-1 and TRBJ2-1; a possible D gene is TRBD2 (5 bases). The CDR3 is 16 residues long. The V and J ends lost 0 bases and 4 bases respectively, with 16 bases between them. The germline V gene has CDR1 SQVTM and CDR2 ANQGSEA. CDR3 residues: CSVEDFGELAYNEQFF. CDR3 DNA: TGCAGCGTTGAAGATTTCGGGGAGCTCGCATACAATGAGCAGTTCTTC.

The rearrangement links TRBV4-1 to TRBJ2-7, with D uncertain. V lost 4 bases and J 4 bases, leaving 14 bases between the germline ends. The CDR3 has 14 amino acids. The germline V gene has CDR1 MGHRA and CDR2 YSYEKL. CDR3 loop: CASSLKHLLYEQYF. The CDR3 bases are TGCGCCAGCAGCCTCAAGCACCTTCTTTACGAGCAGTACTTC.

This clone was recorded only once. This chain joins TRBV5-6 and TRBJ2-7; D ambiguous. V was trimmed by 4 bases and J by 2 bases, leaving 13 bases between them. Germline V gives CDR1 SGHDT, CDR2 YYEEEE. The CDR3 runs to 14 residues. Here the CDR3 reads CASSPGHRTYEQYF. Written as DNA, the CDR3 is TGTGCCAGCAGCCCTGGGCACAGAACCTACGAGCAGTACTTC.

This chain connects TRBV6-1 to TRBJ1-2, with D hard to call. The V gene lost 5 bases and the J gene lost 8 bases, with 9 bases spanning the gap. The CDR3 contains 11 residues. Germline V gene sequence: CDR1 MNHNS, CDR2 SASEGT. The CDR3 region is CASSSLPGYTF. The CDR3 nucleotides read TGTGCCAGCAGTAGTCTACCCGGCTACACCTTC.

This chain links TRBV30 with TRBJ2-1; 12 positions agree with TRBD2. V shed 2 bases and J 8 bases; nucleotides not matched to a gene: 10. The CDR3 loop spans 16 amino acids. In germline, CDR1 is GTSNPN, CDR2 SVGIG (reference sequence). The CDR3 sequence is CAWSYTGTSGFDEQFF. In nucleotides, the CDR3 is TGTGCCTGGAGTTATACCGGGACTAGCGGGTTCGATGAGCAGTTCTTC.

The genes are TRBV7-9 and TRBJ2-7, with 7 bases fitting TRBD2. V lost 4 bases and J lost 5; bases outside the gene matches: 14. CDR3 length: 16 amino acids. The germline V gene encodes CDR1 SEHNR and CDR2 FQNEAQ (reference sequence). CDR3 coding DNA: TGTGCCAGCAGCTCCTCCCCGACTAGCCCCCTTGACGAGCAGTACTTC. Translation: CASSSSPTSPLDEQYF. The variable domain in full, completed from reference TRBV7-9 and TRBJ2-7, reads DTGVSQNPRHKITKRGQNVTFRCDPISEHNRLYWYRQTLGQGPEFLTYFQNEAQLEKSRLLSDRFSAERPKGSFSTLEIQRTEQGDSAMYLCASSSSPTSPLDEQYFGPGTRLTVT.

The genes are TRBV7-9 and TRBJ2-5; the match to TRBD2 covers 10 bases. J gave up 3 bases and V 4 bases, and 17 bases lay outside the gene matches. CDR1 and CDR2 (germline): SEHNR, FQNEAQ (reference sequence). The CDR3 runs to 19 residues. The CDR3, as DNA: TGTGCCAGCAGCTCGCGGGGGTTAACCGGGACTAGCGCCGAAGAGACCCAGTACTTC. Translated: CASSSRGLTGTSAEETQYF.

This chain connects TRBV7-2 to TRBJ2-3, with 10 bases fitting TRBD2. The CDR3 contains 16 residues. Germline V CDR1 and CDR2: SGHTA, FQGNSA. The junction had 5 bases not matched to a gene; V was cut back by 1 base and J by 4 bases. This CDR3 is CASSLGSGGRADTQYF. Written as DNA, the CDR3 is TGTGCCAGCAGCTTAGGTAGCGGGGGGAGGGCAGATACGCAGTATTTT.

V usage is TRBV4-3 and J usage is TRBJ2-7; 10 bases map to TRBD2. The CDR3 is 20 amino acids. Trimming cost V 0 bases and J 2 bases; bases outside gene matches: 16. From germline, CDR1 is LGHNA and CDR2 YSLEER. CDR3 in amino acids: CASSQDIILAGVELPYEQYF. DNA of the CDR3: TGCGCCAGCAGCCAAGATATAATCCTAGCGGGAGTTGAACTCCCCTACGAGCAGTACTTC.

The chain employs TRBV5-6 and TRBJ2-7; 10 bases fit TRBD2. V lost 3 bases to trimming and J lost 5 bases; unmatched junction nucleotides: 5. CDR1 SGHDT and CDR2 YYEEEE come from the germline V gene. CDR3 length equals 14 residues. The CDR3 DNA follows: TGTGCCAGCAGCTCGGGACTAGCGATCCACGAGCAGTACTTC. It encodes CASSSGLAIHEQYF.